These 12 T cell receptor beta chains were all obtained from the same sample, sequenced in a study of cytomegalovirus exposure and HLA in healthy donors. PCR amplification relied on 60 Vbeta primers (plus 13 Jbeta primers). Clones were read by immunoSEQ multiplex PCR, and TCRdb kept only the in-frame ones, dropping some. The sample lists some 150,000 clones, almost 80% occurring once. Material: PBMCs. These receptors were taken from a woman between 45 and 65 years old in good health and CMV-seronegative.

This chain connects TRBV28 to TRBJ1-1; TRBD1 agrees at 10 bases. The length of the CDR3 is 14 residues. CDR1 and CDR2 from the germline V gene are MDHEN and SYDVKM. The J segment lost 5 bases and the V segment lost 8 bases, leaving 8 bases of the junction unmatched. CDR3 coding DNA: TGTGCCAGCTTCCAGACAGGGGGCATGACTGAAGCTTTCTTT. Translating gives CASFQTGGMTEAFF.

This rearrangement joins TRBV7-8 to TRBJ1-2; tentatively, D is TRBD1 (5 bases). Germline CDR1 SGHVS, CDR2 FQNEAQ. The length of the CDR3 is 14 residues. V was clipped by 5 bases and J by 0 bases, with 10 bases between them. CDR3 sequence: CASSRQSANYGYTF. The CDR3 DNA reads TGTGCCAGCAGCAGACAGTCAGCTAACTATGGCTACACCTTC.

This chain joins TRBV18 and TRBJ1-1; TRBD1 agrees at 8 bases. J was trimmed by 5 bases and V by 3 bases; bases with no gene match: 11. The CDR3 has 16 residues. Germline lookup yields CDR1 KGHSH and CDR2 LQKENI. The CDR3 DNA is TGTGCCAGCTCACCCGTCGGGCAGGGGGCGCGAACTGAAGCTTTCTTT. Amino acids: CASSPVGQGARTEAFF.

This chain uses TRBV5-6 with TRBJ1-5; TRBD1 matches at 8 bases. CDR3 length: 14 residues. CDR1 SGHDT and CDR2 YYEEEE come from the germline V gene. J was trimmed by 5 bases and V by 2 bases; bases with no gene match: 3. CDR3 amino acids: CASSFGTGDQPQHF. For the CDR3, the DNA is TGTGCCAGCAGCTTCGGGACAGGAGATCAGCCCCAGCATTTT.

The gene calls are TRBV7-9 and TRBJ2-7; TRBD1 aligns across 7 bases. The CDR3 length is 16 residues. V lost 5 bases, J lost 3 bases, and 13 bases stayed unmatched. CDR1 SEHNR and CDR2 FQNEAQ come from the germline V gene (reference sequence). The CDR3 region is CASSRAPGQEVYEQYF. CDR3 nucleotide sequence: TGTGCCAGCAGCCGTGCACCCGGACAGGAGGTCTACGAGCAGTACTTC.

The chain employs TRBV6-4 and TRBJ2-1; D is unclear. The V end lost 4 bases, the J end lost 4 bases, and 8 bases lay between the germline ends. CDR1 MRHNA and CDR2 SNTAGT come from the germline V gene. The length of the CDR3 is 13 residues. The CDR3 nucleotides are TGTGCCAGCAGTGCCTCGGAGTACAATGAGCAGTTCTTC. Its protein product is CASSASEYNEQFF.

The rearrangement uses TRBV10-3 and TRBJ1-1; no firm D call. The germline gives CDR1 ENHRY, CDR2 SYGVKD. The CDR3 is 15 residues long. Trimming pared 5 bases from V and 1 base from J, leaving 14 bases between. CDR3 sequence: CAISRKSGENTEAFF. In DNA, the CDR3 is TGTGCCATCAGTCGAAAGAGCGGTGAGAACACTGAAGCTTTCTTT.

This clone occurred once. The rearrangement uses TRBV28 and TRBJ2-5; no reliable D call. Trimming left V 2 bases short and J 3 bases short, with 10 bases between. The CDR3 has 14 residues. CDR1 and CDR2 (germline): MDHEN, SYDVKM. DNA of the CDR3: TGTGCCAGCAGTTTAATTCCAGGCAAAGAGACCCAGTACTTC. It encodes CASSLIPGKETQYF.

The chain is built from TRBV7-9 and TRBJ2-1, with D perhaps TRBD1 (6 bases). The germline V and J ends were trimmed by 3 bases and 8 bases, with 17 bases remaining between them. The germline V gene has CDR1 SEHNR and CDR2 FQNEAQ (reference sequence). The CDR3 spans 15 residues. CDR3 region: CASSFPTGSPDEQFF. CDR3 in DNA: TGTGCCAGCAGCTTCCCGACAGGCTCCCCGGATGAGCAGTTCTTC.

The gene calls are TRBV2 and TRBJ2-3; TRBD1 might be the D (6 bases). CDR3 length equals 12 residues. Germline V lookup: CDR1 SNHLY, CDR2 FYNNEI. Trimming left V 6 bases short and J 6 bases short, with 10 bases between. CDR3 DNA: TGTGCCAGCAGCCAGGGGTTGGATACGCAGTATTTT. It is translated as CASSQGLDTQYF.

This chain uses TRBV19 with TRBJ1-1; maybe TRBD1 (5 bases). The CDR3 consists of 14 residues. V lost 8 bases and J 3 bases, leaving 16 bases between the germline ends. CDR1 LNHDA and CDR2 SQIVND come from the germline V gene (reference sequence). The CDR3: CASRFSREDTEAFF. The CDR3 DNA sequence: TGTGCCAGTCGTTTTTCCAGGGAGGACACTGAAGCTTTCTTT. The entire variable domain, with the rest obtained from reference TRBV19 and TRBJ1-1, is as follows: DGGITQSPKYLFRKEGQNVTLSCEQNLNHDAMYWYRQDPGQGLRLIYYSQIVNDFQKGDIAEGYSVSREKKESFPLTVTSAQKNPTAFYLCASRFSREDTEAFFGQGTRLTVV.

Here the CDR3 reads CASSQGSSGANVLTF. The CDR3 nucleotides read TGTGCCAGTAGCCAGGGTAGCTCTGGGGCCAACGTCCTGACTTTC. The chain recombines TRBV19 with TRBJ2-6; D might be TRBD1 (5 bases). Per the germline V gene, CDR1 is LNHDA and CDR2 is SQIVND (reference sequence). This CDR3 is built from 15 residues. V was cut by 6 bases and J by 0 bases, with 9 bases left in between. Full variable domain (missing parts from reference TRBV19 and TRBJ2-6): DGGITQSPKYLFRKEGQNVTLSCEQNLNHDAMYWYRQDPGQGLRLIYYSQIVNDFQKGDIAEGYSVSREKKESFPLTVTSAQKNPTAFYLCASSQGSSGANVLTFGAGSRLTVL.